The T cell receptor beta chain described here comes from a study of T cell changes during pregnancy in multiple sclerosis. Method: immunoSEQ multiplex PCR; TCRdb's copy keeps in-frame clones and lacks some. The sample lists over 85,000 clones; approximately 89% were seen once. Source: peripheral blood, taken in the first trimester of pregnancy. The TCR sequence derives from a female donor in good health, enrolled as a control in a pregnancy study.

This CDR3 reads CASSLLEDEKLFF. The CDR3 bases are TGTGCCAGCAGCTTGTTGGAGGATGAAAAACTGTTTTTT. The V and J genes are TRBV5-4 and TRBJ1-4; the D is unclear. CDR3 length equals 13 residues. The germline V gene encodes CDR1 SGHNT and CDR2 YYREEE (reference sequence). The ends were cut back, 1 base at V and 6 bases at J, with 7 bases in the middle.